This TCR beta chain stems from a study of blood T cell repertoires in COVID-19. This clone has a handful of counts. Germline V lookup: CDR1 MDHEN, CDR2 SYDVKM. This CDR3 comprises 16 residues. Between the trimmed V and J ends, which lost 3 bases and 0 bases, there was a span of 11 bases. Original processing notes: Amplification from reference gene primers served as the basis for estimated nucleated cell counts. Assay: immunoSEQ multiplex PCR; the TCRdb copy retains only in-frame clones and omits some. V and J calls and clone size are those listed in that table; D and trimming were worked out from the DNA. The repertoire holds about 250,000 clones, with 82% as singletons.

The receptor was derived from a woman aged 80 or over with active or convalescent COVID-19. V gene TRBV28 combines with J gene TRBJ1-4; D gene ambiguous. Sequenced material: peripheral blood. The CDR3 DNA sequence: TGTGCCAGCAGTTTCCCCGCGATAGCAACTAATGAAAAACTGTTTTTT. Amino acid sequence: CASSFPAIATNEKLFF.